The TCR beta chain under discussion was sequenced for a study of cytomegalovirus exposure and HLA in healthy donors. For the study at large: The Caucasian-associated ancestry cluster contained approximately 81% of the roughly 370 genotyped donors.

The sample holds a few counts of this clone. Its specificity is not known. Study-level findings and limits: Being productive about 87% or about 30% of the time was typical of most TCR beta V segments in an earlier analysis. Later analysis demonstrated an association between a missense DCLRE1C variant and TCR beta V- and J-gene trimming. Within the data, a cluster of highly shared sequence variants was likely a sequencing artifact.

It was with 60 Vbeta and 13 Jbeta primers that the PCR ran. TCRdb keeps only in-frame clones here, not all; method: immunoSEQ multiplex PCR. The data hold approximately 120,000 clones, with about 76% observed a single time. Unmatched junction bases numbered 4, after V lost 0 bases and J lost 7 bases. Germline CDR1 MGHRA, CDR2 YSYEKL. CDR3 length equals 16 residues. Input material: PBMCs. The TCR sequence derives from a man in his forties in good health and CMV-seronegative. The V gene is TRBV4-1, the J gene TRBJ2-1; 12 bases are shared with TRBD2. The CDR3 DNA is TGCGCCAGCAGCCAAGATCCTAGCGGGGGGGCAAATGAGCAGTTCTTC. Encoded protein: CASSQDPSGGANEQFF.